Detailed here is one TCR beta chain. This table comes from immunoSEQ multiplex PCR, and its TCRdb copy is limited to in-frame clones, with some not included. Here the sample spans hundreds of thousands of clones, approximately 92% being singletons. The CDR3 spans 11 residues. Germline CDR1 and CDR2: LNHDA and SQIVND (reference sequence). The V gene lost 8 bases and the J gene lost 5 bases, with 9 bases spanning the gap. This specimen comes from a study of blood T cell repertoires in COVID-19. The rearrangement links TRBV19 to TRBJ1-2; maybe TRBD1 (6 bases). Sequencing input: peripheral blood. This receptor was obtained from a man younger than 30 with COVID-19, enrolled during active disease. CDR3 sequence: CASHQGYGYTF. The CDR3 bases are TGTGCCAGTCATCAGGGGTATGGCTACACCTTC. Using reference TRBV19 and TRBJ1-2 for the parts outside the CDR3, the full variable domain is DGGITQSPKYLFRKEGQNVTLSCEQNLNHDAMYWYRQDPGQGLRLIYYSQIVNDFQKGDIAEGYSVSREKKESFPLTVTSAQKNPTAFYLCASHQGYGYTFGSGTRLTVV.